These 18 T cell receptor beta chains originate from one sample sequenced in a study of cytomegalovirus exposure and HLA in healthy donors. PCR primers comprised 60 Vbeta and 13 Jbeta primers. Sequenced by immunoSEQ multiplex PCR; TCRdb stores in-frame clones only, minus some. The table lists tens of thousands of clones, about 71% of them singletons. Sequenced sample: PBMCs. All receptors come from a man aged 55 to 70 in good health and CMV-seropositive.

On this clone itself: Germline is not matched at one junction end, which may reflect a read error. This chain joins TRBV7-7 and TRBJ2-7; TRBD1 matches 9 bases. The CDR3 spans 14 residues. Germline V CDR1 and CDR2: SSHAT, FNYEAQ (reference sequence). CDR3: CASSPGTGTYEQYF. CDR3 bases: TGTGCTAGCAGTCCCGGGACAGGGACCTACGAGCAGTACTTC.

Here the CDR3 DNA reads TGTGCCAGCAGCCGAACAGGGTTATACAATGAGCAGTTCTTC. Protein product: CASSRTGLYNEQFF. The V call is TRBV11-3, the J call TRBJ2-1, with D possibly TRBD1 on 6 matching bases. The germline V gene has CDR1 SGHNT and CDR2 YENEEA. This CDR3 comprises 14 residues. The ends were cut back, 5 bases at V and 4 bases at J, with 12 bases in the middle.

The genes are TRBV19 and TRBJ1-2; D perhaps matches TRBD1 (6 bases). Germline V gives CDR1 LNHDA, CDR2 SQIVND (reference sequence). This CDR3 contains 14 residues. Trimming pared 6 bases from V and 8 bases from J, leaving 19 bases between. The CDR3 sequence is CASSPSGTPGGYTF. The CDR3 nucleotides read TGTGCCAGTAGCCCATCCGGGACACCGGGAGGCTACACCTTC.

This chain connects TRBV18 to TRBJ1-3, with TRBD1 matching over 7 bases. The CDR3 sequence is 16 residues long. V lost 2 bases to trimming and J lost 2 bases; unmatched junction nucleotides: 6. The germline CDR1 and CDR2 sequences are KGHSH and LQKENI. CDR3 in DNA: TGTGCCAGCTCACCAACGGCGGGACAGACTGGAAACACCATATATTTT. This codes for CASSPTAGQTGNTIYF.

The gene calls are TRBV19 and TRBJ2-3; D is possibly TRBD1 (5 bases). CDR1 is LNHDA and CDR2 is SQIVND in the germline V gene (reference sequence). The CDR3 consists of 13 residues. Trimming took 7 bases from V and 1 from J, leaving 9 bases between them. The CDR3 DNA reads TGTGCCAGTAAGGCCAGGGGCACAGATACGCAGTATTTT. It codes for CASKARGTDTQYF.

The rearrangement joins TRBV7-9 to TRBJ2-7; 9 positions agree with TRBD1. The V and J ends lost 4 bases and 6 bases, in that order; junction bases with no gene match: 7. CDR3 size: 14 residues. The germline gives CDR1 SEHNR, CDR2 FQNEAQ (reference sequence). CDR3 DNA: TGTGCCAGCAGCTCGACGGACAGGGGAAGCGAGCAGTACTTC. Encoded protein: CASSSTDRGSEQYF.

V gene TRBV5-1 combines with J gene TRBJ2-1; possibly TRBD1 for D (5 bases). The CDR3 sequence is 14 residues long. The V gene lost 0 bases and the J gene lost 6 bases, with 10 bases spanning the gap. Germline V gene data show CDR1 as SGHRS and CDR2 as YFSETQ. CDR3 nucleotide sequence: TGCGCCAGCAGCTTGGCGGACACTCTCAATGAGCAGTTCTTC. Amino acids: CASSLADTLNEQFF.

A remark on this clone: The sample holds other DNA sequences that translate to the same CDR3. This chain links TRBV2 with TRBJ1-1; TRBD1 matches at 7 bases. Trimming cost V 6 bases and J 4 bases; bases outside gene matches: 5. Germline lookup yields CDR1 SNHLY and CDR2 FYNNEI. The CDR3 is 13 residues long. The CDR3 DNA reads as TGTGCCAGCAGGAGGGACAGCGTCACTGAAGCTTTCTTT. This sequence encodes CASRRDSVTEAFF.

The CDR3 loop is CASSQGTYEAYNEQFF. The CDR3 DNA is TGCGCCAGCAGCCAAGGAACCTACGAAGCCTACAATGAGCAGTTCTTC. The rearrangement uses TRBV4-1 and TRBJ2-1; D is undetermined. Germline values: CDR1 MGHRA, CDR2 YSYEKL. V dropped 1 base and J dropped 2 bases, with 12 bases sitting between them. The CDR3 has 16 amino acids.

J is TRBJ2-7 and V is TRBV6-1; 7 bases map to TRBD1. The CDR3 is 12 amino acids. Germline values: CDR1 MNHNS, CDR2 SASEGT. V gave up 8 bases and J gave up 3 bases; unmatched junction bases: 4. CDR3 sequence (DNA): TGTGCCAGCGTGGGACAGTTCTACGAGCAGTACTTC. This translates into CASVGQFYEQYF.

This clone is medium-sized by share. The chain couples TRBV10-1 to TRBJ2-1, with D possibly being TRBD1 (6 bases). The CDR3 has 14 residues. CDR1 and CDR2 from the germline V gene are WNHNN and SYGVQD (reference sequence). The germline V and J ends were trimmed by 6 bases and 5 bases, with 14 bases remaining between them. The chain's CDR3 is CASRRYRDDNEQFF. The CDR3 DNA reads as TGCGCCAGCAGAAGATACAGGGACGACAATGAGCAGTTCTTC.

In DNA form, the CDR3 reads TGTGCCAGCAGCCAGACAGGGGCCAAAAACATTCAGTACTTC. It is translated as CASSQTGAKNIQYF. The chain carries TRBV2 and TRBJ2-4; 7 bases match TRBD1. The junction had 3 bases not matched to a gene; V was cut back by 6 bases and J by 1 base. From germline, CDR1 is SNHLY and CDR2 FYNNEI. The CDR3 runs to 14 residues.

The chain uses TRBV9 and TRBJ2-2; D uncertain. Trimming cost V 4 bases and J 8 bases, with 9 bases left between them. From germline, CDR1 is SGDLS and CDR2 YYNGEE. CDR3 length equals 12 residues. DNA for the CDR3: TGTGCCAGCAGCCCCCTCCTTGGGGAGCTGTTTTTT. Its protein is CASSPLLGELFF.

V gene TRBV18 combines with J gene TRBJ2-5, with D maybe TRBD2 (6 bases). This CDR3 has 14 residues. V was clipped by 4 bases and J by 4 bases, with 13 bases between them. The germline V gene has CDR1 KGHSH and CDR2 LQKENI. CDR3 in DNA: TGTGCCAGCTCACTTGGGACTCCCCGAGAGACCCAGTACTTC. This translates into CASSLGTPRETQYF.

This clone was observed a handful of times. This chain joins TRBV5-1 and TRBJ2-7, with D perhaps matching TRBD2 (6 bases). V was pared by 2 bases and J by 2 bases, with 14 bases between. The CDR3 has 15 amino acids. The germline V gene encodes CDR1 SGHRS and CDR2 YFSETQ. CDR3 residues: CASSFYPTGAYEQYF. CDR3 nucleotides: TGCGCCAGCAGCTTTTACCCGACGGGGGCCTACGAGCAGTACTTC.

CDR3 region: CSVVITGGPSYGYTF. Written as DNA, the CDR3 is TGCAGCGTCGTGATCACAGGGGGCCCCTCCTATGGCTACACCTTC. The rearrangement uses TRBV29-1 and TRBJ1-2; 9 bases are shared with TRBD1. Germline-derived CDR1 and CDR2 are SQVTM and ANQGSEA. The CDR3 runs to 15 residues. V shed 6 bases and J 4 bases; nucleotides not matched to a gene: 12.

This clone has a handful of counts. The chain links TRBV7-8 to TRBJ2-1; unclear D gene. Per germline, CDR1 SGHVS and CDR2 FQNEAQ. CDR3 length: 11 amino acids. V lost 5 bases and J lost 5, with 4 bases in between. The CDR3 region has the DNA TGTGCCAGCAGCCAAAACAATGAGCAGTTCTTC. This sequence encodes CASSQNNEQFF.

The chain combines TRBV14 with TRBJ2-7; the match to TRBD1 covers 9 bases. J lost 2 bases, V lost 4 bases, and 6 bases had no gene match. The V gene's germline CDR1 is SGHDN and CDR2 FVKESK. This CDR3 comprises 15 residues. The chain's CDR3 is CASSRPGQGTYEQYF. CDR3 DNA: TGTGCCAGCAGCCGCCCGGGACAGGGTACCTACGAGCAGTACTTC.